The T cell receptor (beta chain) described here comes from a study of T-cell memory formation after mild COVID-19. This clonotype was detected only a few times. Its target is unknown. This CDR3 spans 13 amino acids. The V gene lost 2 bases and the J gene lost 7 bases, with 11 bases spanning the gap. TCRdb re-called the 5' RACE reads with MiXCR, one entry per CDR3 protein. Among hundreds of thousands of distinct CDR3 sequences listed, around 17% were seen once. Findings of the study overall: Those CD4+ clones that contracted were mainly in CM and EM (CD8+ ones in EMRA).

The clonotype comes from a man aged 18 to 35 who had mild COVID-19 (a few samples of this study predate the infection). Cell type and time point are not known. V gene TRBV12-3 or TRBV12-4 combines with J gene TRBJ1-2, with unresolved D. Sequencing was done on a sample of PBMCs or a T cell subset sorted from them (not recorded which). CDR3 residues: CASSLSRVIGYTF. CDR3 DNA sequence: TGTGCCAGCAGTTTATCTCGCGTAATTGGCTACACCTTC.